The 27 T cell receptor beta chains given below trace back to one sample, sequenced in a study of blood T cell repertoires in COVID-19. Profiling relied on immunoSEQ multiplex PCR, and the TCRdb table lists in-frame clones only, not all of them. The table lists just under 85,000 clones, roughly 86% of them singletons. Sequenced: peripheral blood. The receptors originated from a man older than 75 with active or convalescent COVID-19.

This chain uses TRBV5-4 with TRBJ1-1; 7 bases are a match to TRBD1. Per the germline V gene, CDR1 is SGHNT and CDR2 is YYREEE (reference sequence). J lost 5 bases, V lost 4 bases, and 11 bases had no gene match. The CDR3 is 15 residues long. CDR3 loop: CASSASGAGGTEAFF. The CDR3 nucleotides read TGTGCCAGCAGCGCTTCAGGGGCAGGGGGAACTGAAGCTTTCTTT. Complete variable domain (other parts from reference TRBV5-4 and TRBJ1-1): ETGVTQSPTHLIKTRGQQVTLRCSSQSGHNTVSWYQQALGQGPQFIFQYYREEENGRGNFPPRFSGLQFPNYSSELNVNALELDDSALYLCASSASGAGGTEAFFGQGTRLTVV.

The rearrangement uses TRBV20-1 and TRBJ2-5; tentative D call: TRBD1 (5 bases). Deletions cut 3 bases from V and 5 bases from J, with 19 bases between. Germline V CDR1 and CDR2: DFQATT, SNEGSKA (reference sequence). The CDR3 extends over 15 amino acids. This CDR3 is CSASDQGLPRETQYF. Written as DNA, the CDR3 is TGCAGTGCTAGTGATCAGGGCTTACCCCGGGAGACCCAGTACTTC.

The gene calls are TRBV5-1 and TRBJ2-5, with a tentative D call TRBD1 (6 bases). From germline, CDR1 is SGHRS and CDR2 YFSETQ. V shed 3 bases and J shed 0 bases, with 12 bases lying between them. The CDR3 is made up of 15 amino acids. For the CDR3, the DNA is TGCGCCAGCAGCTACAATACAGGGTACCAAGAGACCCAGTACTTC. Translation: CASSYNTGYQETQYF.

The chain couples TRBV5-6 to TRBJ2-7; 8 nucleotides match TRBD2. The CDR3 is 14 amino acids. Germline V lookup: CDR1 SGHDT, CDR2 YYEEEE. After removal of 1 base from V and 5 bases from J, the junction contained 5 bases not matched to a gene. CDR3 sequence: CASSLPGLVDEQYV. CDR3 DNA sequence: TGTGCCAGCAGCTTGCCGGGACTAGTTGACGAGCAGTACGTC.

V gene TRBV5-1 combines with J gene TRBJ1-3; TRBD1 matches 8 bases. The germline CDR1 and CDR2 sequences are SGHRS and YFSETQ. With 0 bases clipped from V and 2 bases from J, the junction kept 7 bases outside the gene matches. The length of the CDR3 is 17 residues. DNA of the CDR3: TGCGCCAGCAGCTTGGAAGCCCCAGGGGGCACTGGAAACACCATATATTTT. Amino acid sequence: CASSLEAPGGTGNTIYF.

The rearrangement uses TRBV6-1 and TRBJ1-2; 8 positions agree with TRBD1. V lost 1 base to trimming and J lost 2 bases; unmatched junction nucleotides: 3. Germline CDR1 MNHNS, CDR2 SASEGT. This CDR3 is 15 amino acids long. CDR3 loop: CASSEGRGLNYGYTF. In nucleotides, the CDR3 is TGTGCCAGCAGTGAAGGCAGGGGGCTAAACTATGGCTACACCTTC.

The CDR3 nucleotides are TGTGCCAGCTCACCAGTCGGAGTCACTGAAGCTTTCTTT. It is translated as CASSPVGVTEAFF. The J gene is TRBJ1-1, the V gene TRBV18; D remains unclear. Trimming took 2 bases from V and 4 from J, leaving 8 bases between them. The CDR3 covers 13 residues. The V gene's germline CDR1 is KGHSH and CDR2 LQKENI.

CDR3 amino acids: CASSQRQGGPYNSPLHF. The CDR3 DNA sequence: TGTGCCAGCAGCCAGAGGCAGGGAGGGCCCTATAATTCACCCCTCCACTTT. V gene TRBV14 combines with J gene TRBJ1-6, with a possible D match to TRBD1 (5 bases). This CDR3 has 17 amino acids. In germline, CDR1 is SGHDN, CDR2 FVKESK. The ends were cut back, 3 bases at V and 2 bases at J, with 14 bases in the middle. Filled out from reference TRBV14 and TRBJ1-6, the complete variable domain reads EAGVTQFPSHSVIEKGQTVTLRCDPISGHDNLYWYRRVMGKEIKFLLHFVKESKQDESGMPNNRFLAERTGGTYSTLKVQPAELEDSGVYFCASSQRQGGPYNSPLHFGNGTRLTVT.

The V call is TRBV2, the J call TRBJ1-5; the D gene is possibly TRBD1 (6 bases). The CDR3 is 15 residues long. Trimming left V 0 bases short and J 7 bases short, with 13 bases between. Looked up from germline, CDR1 is SNHLY and CDR2 is FYNNEI. DNA for the CDR3: TGTGCCAGCAGTGAAGCGCGGGGGGCGGGACAGCCCCAGCATTTT. This sequence encodes CASSEARGAGQPQHF.

J is TRBJ2-2 and V is TRBV2, with a tentative D call TRBD1 (6 bases). The V end lost 2 bases, the J end lost 4 bases, and 11 bases lay between the germline ends. Per the germline V gene, CDR1 is SNHLY and CDR2 is FYNNEI. This CDR3 contains 15 residues. CDR3 protein: CASSENRASTGELFF. The CDR3 coding sequence is TGTGCCAGCAGTGAAAACAGGGCGAGCACCGGGGAGCTGTTTTTT.

The chain has TRBV7-9 and TRBJ1-6, with TRBD1 identical over 9 bases. CDR1 is SEHNR and CDR2 is FQNEAQ in the germline V gene (reference sequence). V was pared by 7 bases and J by 9 bases, with 10 bases of the junction left unmatched. The CDR3 is 15 amino acids. This CDR3 is CASTPLPGQGSPLHF. In nucleotides, the CDR3 is TGTGCCAGCACTCCCCTACCGGGACAGGGTTCACCCCTCCACTTT.

The rearrangement joins TRBV16 to TRBJ1-3; D is ambiguous. CDR3 length: 16 residues. CDR1 is KGHSY, CDR2 FQNENV, per germline. V was cut by 4 bases and J by 1 base, with 14 bases left in between. The CDR3 DNA follows: TGTGCCAGCAGCCCCGGGAGGGTGTTTTCTGGAAACACCATATATTTT. Translating gives CASSPGRVFSGNTIYF.

The chain has TRBV11-3 and TRBJ2-5; 10 bases fit TRBD2. The V gene's germline CDR1 is SGHNT and CDR2 YENEEA. Trimming removed 5 bases from V and 4 bases from J; junction bases left unmatched: 13. The CDR3 extends over 17 amino acids. CDR3 loop: CASSPEWSSGRIETQYF. In DNA, the CDR3 is TGTGCCAGCAGCCCTGAGTGGTCTAGCGGGAGAATAGAGACCCAGTACTTC.

This clone was seen a single time. The J gene is TRBJ2-4, the V gene TRBV5-1, with no clear D. V lost 0 bases to trimming and J lost 8 bases, with 15 bases between them. Germline CDR1 reads SGHRS; CDR2 reads YFSETQ. The CDR3 loop spans 15 amino acids. CDR3 sequence: CASSLADFLRDIQYF. In DNA, the CDR3 is TGCGCCAGCAGCTTGGCCGACTTCCTCCGGGACATTCAGTACTTC.

V and J are TRBV4-2 and TRBJ1-6; 10 bases line up with TRBD1. This CDR3 contains 15 residues. Per the germline V gene, CDR1 is LGHNA and CDR2 is YNFKEQ. V gave up 3 bases and J gave up 8 bases; unmatched junction bases: 4. Written as DNA, the CDR3 is TGTGCCAGCAGCCAGAGGGACAGGGGAGATTCACCCCTCCACTTT. Protein sequence: CASSQRDRGDSPLHF.

The rearrangement links TRBV11-2 to TRBJ2-3; TRBD2 aligns across 8 bases. The germline gives CDR1 SGHAT, CDR2 FQNNGV. V trimming: 2 bases; J trimming: 3 bases; junction bases outside the gene matches: 7. The CDR3 covers 16 residues. The CDR3 DNA reads TGTGCCAGCAGCTTACATCCGGGACTAGGGACAGATACGCAGTATTTT. Protein: CASSLHPGLGTDTQYF. Filled out from reference TRBV11-2 and TRBJ2-3, the complete variable domain reads EAGVAQSPRYKIIEKRQSVAFWCNPISGHATLYWYQQILGQGPKLLIQFQNNGVVDDSQLPKDRFSAERLKGVDSTLKIQPAKLEDSAVYLCASSLHPGLGTDTQYFGPGTRLTVL.

Only one count was recorded for this clone. V usage is TRBV7-9 and J usage is TRBJ1-3; D might be TRBD1 (6 bases). The length of the CDR3 is 17 residues. Trimming took off 1 base at V and 0 bases at J, with 13 bases between the two ends. The germline gives CDR1 SEHNR, CDR2 FQNEAQ (reference sequence). In DNA, the CDR3 is TGTGCCAGCAGCTTAGAGAACAGGGTTAGCTCTGGAAACACCATATATTTT. This gives the protein CASSLENRVSSGNTIYF.

The chain uses TRBV28 and TRBJ2-5; D is possibly TRBD2 (5 bases). V was trimmed by 7 bases and J by 2 bases, leaving 14 bases between them. Germline V gene lookup returns CDR1 MDHEN and CDR2 SYDVKM. This CDR3 spans 14 amino acids. The chain's CDR3 is CASTAVRGQETQYF. CDR3 bases: TGTGCCAGCACAGCGGTTCGGGGTCAAGAGACCCAGTACTTC.

This chain uses TRBV4-2 with TRBJ2-3; D may be TRBD2 (5 bases). Germline lookup yields CDR1 LGHNA and CDR2 YNFKEQ. Trimming removed 4 bases at V and 6 bases at J, with 17 bases between. This CDR3 spans 15 amino acids. In DNA form, the CDR3 reads TGTGCCAGCAGCCTCGGGGTCCTCGGTAGGGATACGCAGTATTTT. This codes for CASSLGVLGRDTQYF.

The V and J genes are TRBV2 and TRBJ1-2; D is unclear. This CDR3 has 15 amino acids. The V gene lost 4 bases and the J gene lost 3 bases, with 15 bases spanning the gap. CDR1 SNHLY and CDR2 FYNNEI come from the germline V gene. The DNA for the CDR3 is TGTGCCAGCAGTGCTCTGAGGGAGGGATACTATGGCTACACCTTC. Protein sequence: CASSALREGYYGYTF.

The J gene is TRBJ2-3, the V gene TRBV6-5; 9 bases fit TRBD1. The CDR3 totals 15 residues. V shed 5 bases and J 1 base; nucleotides not matched to a gene: 4. Germline CDR1 reads MNHEY; CDR2 reads SVGAGI. CDR3 coding DNA: TGTGCCAGCAGTACGGACAGGGGCGGCACAGATACGCAGTATTTT. Translated: CASSTDRGGTDTQYF.

J is TRBJ2-7 and V is TRBV10-2, with a weak D call TRBD1 (6 bases). This CDR3 has 14 residues. The V and J ends lost 2 bases and 7 bases respectively, with 15 bases between them. The germline CDR1 and CDR2 sequences are WSHSY and SAAADI. The CDR3 reads CASSEGQYRREQYV. CDR3 coding DNA: TGCGCCAGCAGTGAGGGACAGTACAGAAGGGAGCAGTACGTC.

This clone was detected a few times. The rearrangement links TRBV19 to TRBJ2-5, with D maybe TRBD2 (6 bases). Germline V lookup: CDR1 LNHDA, CDR2 SQIVND (reference sequence). Between the trimmed V and J ends, which lost 5 bases and 5 bases, there was a span of 18 bases. The CDR3 spans 15 residues. CDR3 DNA: TGTGCCAGTAGTCCCGAGAGACTAGTGGGCGAGACCCAGTACTTC. This codes for CASSPERLVGETQYF.

The rearrangement uses TRBV5-1 and TRBJ2-3; 9 nucleotides match TRBD1. Unmatched junction bases numbered 15, after V lost 0 bases and J lost 1 base. CDR3 length: 20 amino acids. Germline V gene data show CDR1 as SGHRS and CDR2 as YFSETQ. The CDR3 DNA reads TGCGCCAGCAGCTTGGCCAATTTTCAGAGTAACAGGGGGCGCACAGATACGCAGTATTTT. Its protein is CASSLANFQSNRGRTDTQYF.

The rearrangement uses TRBV7-2 and TRBJ1-5; D is perhaps TRBD1 (6 bases). V lost 1 base, J lost 11 bases, and 18 bases lay in between. There are 15 residues in the CDR3. Germline assignment: CDR1 SGHTA and CDR2 FQGNSA. The CDR3 DNA reads TGTGCCAGCAGCTTAGAGGCTGGGGGCCGAGGAGCCCAGCATTTT. It specifies CASSLEAGGRGAQHF.

A few counts support this clone. The chain couples TRBV6-5 to TRBJ1-5, with D possibly TRBD1 on 5 matching bases. V gave up 2 bases and J gave up 2 bases, with 13 bases separating them. The CDR3 is 16 residues long. Looked up from germline, CDR1 is MNHEY and CDR2 is SVGAGI. The CDR3 protein is CASSYTPGGGNQPQHF. As DNA, the CDR3 is TGTGCCAGCAGTTACACCCCCGGGGGGGGCAATCAGCCCCAGCATTTT.

This rearrangement joins TRBV7-9 to TRBJ2-2, with a weak D call TRBD2 (6 bases). Germline CDR1 is SEHNR and CDR2 is FQNEAQ (reference sequence). Trimming took off 3 bases at V and 5 bases at J, with 16 bases between the two ends. The CDR3 totals 16 residues. The CDR3 region is CASSFAGRYPTGELFF. The CDR3 nucleotides are TGTGCCAGCAGCTTCGCGGGGAGATACCCAACCGGGGAGCTGTTTTTT.